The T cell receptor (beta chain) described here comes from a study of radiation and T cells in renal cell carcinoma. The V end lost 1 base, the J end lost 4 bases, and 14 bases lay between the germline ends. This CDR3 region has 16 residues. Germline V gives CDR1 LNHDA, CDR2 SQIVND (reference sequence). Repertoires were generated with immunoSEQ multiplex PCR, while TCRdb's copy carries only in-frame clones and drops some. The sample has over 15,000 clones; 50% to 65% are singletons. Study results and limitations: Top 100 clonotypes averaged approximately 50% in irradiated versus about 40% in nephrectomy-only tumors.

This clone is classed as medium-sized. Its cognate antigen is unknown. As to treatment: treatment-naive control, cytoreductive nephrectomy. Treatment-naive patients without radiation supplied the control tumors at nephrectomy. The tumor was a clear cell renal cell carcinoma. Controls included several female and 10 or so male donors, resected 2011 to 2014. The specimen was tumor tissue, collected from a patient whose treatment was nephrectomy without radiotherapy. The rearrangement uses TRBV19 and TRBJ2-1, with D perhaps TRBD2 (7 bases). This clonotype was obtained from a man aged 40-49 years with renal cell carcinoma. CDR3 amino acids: CASSIVAGAGYNEQFF. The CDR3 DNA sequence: TGTGCCAGTAGTATAGTTGCGGGGGCCGGATACAATGAGCAGTTCTTC.